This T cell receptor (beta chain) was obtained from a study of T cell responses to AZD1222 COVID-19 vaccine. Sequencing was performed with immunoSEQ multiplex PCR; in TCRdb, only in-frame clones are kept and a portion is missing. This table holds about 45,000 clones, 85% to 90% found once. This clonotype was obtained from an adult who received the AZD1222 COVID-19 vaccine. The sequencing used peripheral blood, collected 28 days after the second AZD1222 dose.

The CDR3 region has the DNA TGCGCCAGCAGCATGGGACTGACTAACACCGGGGAGCTGTTTTTT. Protein: CASSMGLTNTGELFF. The gene calls are TRBV5-1 and TRBJ2-2; tentative D call: TRBD2 (6 bases). Germline assignment: CDR1 SGHRS and CDR2 YFSETQ. CDR3 length: 15 residues. Trimming cost V 4 bases and J 2 bases, with 12 bases left between them. The full variable domain, completed using reference TRBV5-1 and TRBJ2-2, is KAGVTQTPRYLIKTRGQQVTLSCSPISGHRSVSWYQQTPGQGLQFLFEYFSETQRNKGNFPGRFSGRQFSNSRSEMNVSTLELGDSALYLCASSMGLTNTGELFFGEGSRLTVL.